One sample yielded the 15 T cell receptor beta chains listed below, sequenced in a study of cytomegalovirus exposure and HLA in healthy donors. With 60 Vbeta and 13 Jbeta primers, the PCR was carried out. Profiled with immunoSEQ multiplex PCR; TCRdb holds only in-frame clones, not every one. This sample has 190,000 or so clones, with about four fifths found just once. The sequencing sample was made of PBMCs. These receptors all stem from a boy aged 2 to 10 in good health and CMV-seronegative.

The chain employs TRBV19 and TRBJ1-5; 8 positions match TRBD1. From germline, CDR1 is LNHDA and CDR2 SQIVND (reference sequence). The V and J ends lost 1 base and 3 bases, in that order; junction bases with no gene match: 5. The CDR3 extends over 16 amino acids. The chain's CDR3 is CASSIVTGGDNQPQHF. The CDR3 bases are TGTGCCAGTAGTATAGTTACAGGGGGAGACAATCAGCCCCAGCATTTT.

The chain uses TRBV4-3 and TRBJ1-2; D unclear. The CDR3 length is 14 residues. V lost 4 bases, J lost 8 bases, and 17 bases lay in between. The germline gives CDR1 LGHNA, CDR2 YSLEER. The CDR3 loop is CASSPEPAGGGYTF. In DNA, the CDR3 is TGCGCCAGCAGCCCGGAGCCGGCGGGAGGCGGCTACACCTTC.

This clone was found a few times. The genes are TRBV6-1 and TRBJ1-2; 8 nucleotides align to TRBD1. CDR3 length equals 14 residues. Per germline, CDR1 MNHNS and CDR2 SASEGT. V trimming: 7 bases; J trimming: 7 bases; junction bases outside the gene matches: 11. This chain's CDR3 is CASTPLQGVGGYTF. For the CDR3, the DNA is TGTGCCAGCACCCCACTACAGGGGGTAGGTGGCTACACCTTC.

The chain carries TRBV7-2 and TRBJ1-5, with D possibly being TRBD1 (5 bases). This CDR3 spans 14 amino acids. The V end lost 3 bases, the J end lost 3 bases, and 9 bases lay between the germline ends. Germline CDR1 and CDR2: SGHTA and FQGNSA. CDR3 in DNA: TGTGCCAGCAGCTTGGCAGGGAACAATCAGCCCCAGCATTTT. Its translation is CASSLAGNNQPQHF.

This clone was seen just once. CDR3 bases: TGCGCCAGCAGGGTTGGGAGCTCCTATAATTCACCCCTCCACTTT. It encodes CASRVGSSYNSPLHF. The V and J genes are TRBV5-1 and TRBJ1-6; D not resolved. The CDR3 runs to 15 residues. CDR1 and CDR2 from the germline V gene are SGHRS and YFSETQ. Trimming took 5 bases from V and 0 from J, leaving 9 bases between them. The entire variable domain, with the rest obtained from reference TRBV5-1 and TRBJ1-6, is as follows: KAGVTQTPRYLIKTRGQQVTLSCSPISGHRSVSWYQQTPGQGLQFLFEYFSETQRNKGNFPGRFSGRQFSNSRSEMNVSTLELGDSALYLCASRVGSSYNSPLHFGNGTRLTVT.

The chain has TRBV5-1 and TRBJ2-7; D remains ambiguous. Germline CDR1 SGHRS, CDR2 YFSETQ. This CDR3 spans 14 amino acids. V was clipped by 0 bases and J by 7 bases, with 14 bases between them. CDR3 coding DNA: TGCGCCAGCAGCTTGGCCTCGACACCGAGTGAGCAGTACTTC. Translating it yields CASSLASTPSEQYF.

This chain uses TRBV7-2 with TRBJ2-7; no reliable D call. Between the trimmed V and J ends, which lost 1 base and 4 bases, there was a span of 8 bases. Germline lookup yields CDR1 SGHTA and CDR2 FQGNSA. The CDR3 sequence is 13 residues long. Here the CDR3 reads CASSLDPVYEQYF. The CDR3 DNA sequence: TGTGCCAGCAGCTTAGATCCGGTTTACGAGCAGTACTTC.

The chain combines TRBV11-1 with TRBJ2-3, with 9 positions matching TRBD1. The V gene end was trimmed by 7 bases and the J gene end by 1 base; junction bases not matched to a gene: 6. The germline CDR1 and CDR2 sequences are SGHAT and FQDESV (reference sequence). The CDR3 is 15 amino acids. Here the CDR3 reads CASNPRDRGTDTQYF. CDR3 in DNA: TGTGCCAGCAACCCGCGGGACAGGGGCACAGATACGCAGTATTTT.

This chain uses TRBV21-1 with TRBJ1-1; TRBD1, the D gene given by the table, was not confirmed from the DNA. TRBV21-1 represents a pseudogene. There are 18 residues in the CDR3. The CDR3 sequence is CASSPLSGTGGGNTEAFF. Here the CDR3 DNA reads TGTGCCAGCAGCCCCCTCTCCGGGACAGGGGGGGGGAACACTGAAGCTTTCTTT.

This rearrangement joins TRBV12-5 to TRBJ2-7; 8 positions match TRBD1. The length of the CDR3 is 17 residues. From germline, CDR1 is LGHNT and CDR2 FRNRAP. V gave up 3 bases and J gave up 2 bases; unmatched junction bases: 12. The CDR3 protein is CASGFVDSQGVPYEQYF. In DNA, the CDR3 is TGTGCTAGTGGTTTTGTAGATTCACAGGGGGTTCCCTACGAGCAGTACTTC.

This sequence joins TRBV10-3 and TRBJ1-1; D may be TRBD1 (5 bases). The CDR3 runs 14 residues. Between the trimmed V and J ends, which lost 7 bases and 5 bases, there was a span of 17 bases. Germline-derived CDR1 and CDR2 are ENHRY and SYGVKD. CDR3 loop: CAIIRDPRGTEAFF. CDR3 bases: TGTGCCATCATTCGGGACCCGCGGGGGACTGAAGCTTTCTTT.

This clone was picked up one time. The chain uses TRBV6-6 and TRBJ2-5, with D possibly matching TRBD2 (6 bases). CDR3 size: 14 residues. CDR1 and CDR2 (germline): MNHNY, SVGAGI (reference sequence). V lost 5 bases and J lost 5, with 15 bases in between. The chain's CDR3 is CASSNGGSGETQYF. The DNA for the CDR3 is TGTGCCAGCAGTAACGGTGGCAGCGGGGAGACCCAGTACTTC.

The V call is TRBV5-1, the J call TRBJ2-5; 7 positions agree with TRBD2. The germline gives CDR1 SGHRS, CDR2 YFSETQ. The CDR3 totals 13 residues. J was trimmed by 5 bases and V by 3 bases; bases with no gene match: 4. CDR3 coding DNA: TGCGCCAGCAGCTCGGGGGGAGCGGAGACCCAGTACTTC. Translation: CASSSGGAETQYF.

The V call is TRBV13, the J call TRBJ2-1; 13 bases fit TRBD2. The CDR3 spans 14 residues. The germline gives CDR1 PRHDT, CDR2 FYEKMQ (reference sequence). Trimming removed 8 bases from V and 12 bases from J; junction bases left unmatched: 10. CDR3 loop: CASERLAGGRGQFF. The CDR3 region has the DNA TGTGCCAGCGAGCGACTAGCGGGGGGAAGGGGGCAGTTCTTC.

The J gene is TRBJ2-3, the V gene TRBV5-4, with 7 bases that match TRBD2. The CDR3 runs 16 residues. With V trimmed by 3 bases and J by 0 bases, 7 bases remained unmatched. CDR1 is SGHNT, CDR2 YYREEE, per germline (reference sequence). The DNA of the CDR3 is TGTGCCAGCAGCTGGGGGGGGACCCCTAGCACAGATACGCAGTATTTT. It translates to CASSWGGTPSTDTQYF.